This TCR beta chain emerged from a study of blood T cell repertoires in COVID-19. Across the whole study: COVID-19 samples, acute and convalescent, were from the United States, Italy and Spain.

This CDR3 contains 14 residues. Trimming removed 1 base at V and 8 bases at J, with 12 bases between. Germline CDR1 and CDR2: LGHNA and YSLEER. Original processing methods: Reference gene primer amplification gave nucleated cell count estimates. Clones were sequenced by immunoSEQ multiplex PCR, and TCRdb holds only the in-frame ones, with some missing. That table furnishes V, J and clone size, whereas the DNA furnished D and trimming. The sample consists of over 250,000 clones, about four fifths of them appearing once. Sequencing was performed on peripheral blood. This chain links TRBV4-3 with TRBJ2-1; possibly TRBD1 for D (6 bases). The sequence derives from a woman aged 45 to 65 who had recovered from COVID-19. This CDR3 reads CASSQGKGVYEQFF. The CDR3 DNA follows: TGCGCCAGCAGCCAAGGGAAGGGGGTCTATGAGCAGTTCTTC.